This T cell receptor (beta chain) was captured in a study of blood T cell repertoires in COVID-19. Sequenced by immunoSEQ multiplex PCR; TCRdb stores in-frame clones only, minus some. The sample lists around 360,000 clones, over 75% occurring once. The CDR3 spans 17 residues. Trimming took 8 bases from V and 0 from J, leaving 19 bases between them. In germline, CDR1 is MDHEN, CDR2 SYDVKM. The source material was PBMCs or T cells enriched from blood (not recorded which). The V gene is TRBV28, the J gene TRBJ2-2; D is possibly TRBD1 (6 bases). The receptor was derived from a woman in her twenties or thirties who had recovered from COVID-19. The CDR3 sequence is CASEPIQGNANTGELFF. DNA of the CDR3: TGTGCCAGCGAACCTATACAGGGTAATGCGAACACCGGGGAGCTGTTTTTT.